The 7 T cell receptor beta chains listed next were all sequenced from one sample in a study of Graves' ophthalmopathy and Graves' hyperthyroidism. The TCR beta CDR3 regions underwent amplification from RNA transcripts. RT-PCR with HTBI primers came first, then second-round multiplex PCR. TCRdb called the multiplex PCR reads again in MiXCR, with one record for every CDR3 protein. This sample has about 240,000 distinct CDR3 sequences, with around 50% found just once. Sample: peripheral blood. The receptors originated from an adult man with Graves' ophthalmopathy.

The chain couples TRBV19 to TRBJ2-3; D remains unclear. The CDR3 is 15 residues long. The V end lost 3 bases, the J end lost 0 bases, and 10 bases lay between the germline ends. Germline V gene lookup returns CDR1 LNHDA and CDR2 SQIVND (reference sequence). Here the CDR3 reads CASSMGSTSTDTQYF. CDR3 DNA sequence: TGTGCCAGTAGTATGGGCTCGACTAGCACAGATACGCAGTATTTT.

Regarding this clonotype: One junction end disagrees with the germline gene, perhaps due to a read error. The chain has TRBV7-9 and TRBJ1-1, with D possibly matching TRBD1 (6 bases). There are 15 residues in the CDR3. The germline CDR1 and CDR2 sequences are SEHNR and FQNEAQ (reference sequence). The CDR3 reads CASTPPGQTNTEASF. The CDR3 region has the DNA TGTGCCAGCACCCCTCCGGGACAAACGAACACTGAAGCTTCCTTT.

CDR3 sequence reads: CASSGDRAPEAFF. DNA for the CDR3: TGTGCCAGCAGTGGGGACAGGGCCCCTGAAGCTTTCTTT. The chain recombines TRBV12-3 or TRBV12-4 with TRBJ1-1; 9 bases align to TRBD1. J was trimmed by 6 bases and V by 5 bases; bases with no gene match: 4. The CDR3 runs to 13 residues.

This chain joins TRBV20-1 and TRBJ2-5; TRBD2 might be the D (6 bases). The CDR3 extends over 15 amino acids. The ends were cut back, 4 bases at V and 5 bases at J, with 20 bases in the middle. From germline, CDR1 is DFQATT and CDR2 SNEGSKA (reference sequence). In DNA form, the CDR3 reads TGCAGTGCTACGGTGGCTGCGTCGAGCGGGGAGACCCAGTACTTC. Its protein product is CSATVAASSGETQYF.

The chain has TRBV29-1 and TRBJ1-3; D unclear. The CDR3 totals 14 residues. V lost 3 bases and J 0 bases, leaving 9 bases between the germline ends. In germline, CDR1 is SQVTM, CDR2 ANQGSEA. CDR3 residues: CSVEGSFSGNTIYF. The CDR3 bases are TGCAGCGTTGAGGGGTCGTTCTCTGGAAACACCATATATTTT.

This clonotype was picked up one time. This sequence joins TRBV20-1 and TRBJ2-7, with 13 positions matching TRBD2. Trimming took 6 bases from V and 3 from J; bases not matched to a gene: 5. Germline-derived CDR1 and CDR2 are DFQATT and SNEGSKA (reference sequence). This CDR3 has 14 residues. The CDR3 DNA reads TGCAGTGCCACTAGCGGGGGGGCGAACTACGAGCAGTACTTC. Its protein is CSATSGGANYEQYF.

On this clonotype itself: Here the CDR3 omits its conserved ending phenylalanine or tryptophan, so a read error is the likely source. It is unclear where the CDR3 begins or ends on the DNA, so no DNA is shown, and the CDR3 is as TCRdb lists it. The V call is TRBV4-2, the J call TRBJ1-1; TRBD1 is taken as the D call from the table, unchecked against the DNA. The V gene's germline CDR1 is LGHNA and CDR2 YNFKEQ. Termini included, the CDR3 measures 14 amino acids. This CDR3 is CASSPGRTALQANY.